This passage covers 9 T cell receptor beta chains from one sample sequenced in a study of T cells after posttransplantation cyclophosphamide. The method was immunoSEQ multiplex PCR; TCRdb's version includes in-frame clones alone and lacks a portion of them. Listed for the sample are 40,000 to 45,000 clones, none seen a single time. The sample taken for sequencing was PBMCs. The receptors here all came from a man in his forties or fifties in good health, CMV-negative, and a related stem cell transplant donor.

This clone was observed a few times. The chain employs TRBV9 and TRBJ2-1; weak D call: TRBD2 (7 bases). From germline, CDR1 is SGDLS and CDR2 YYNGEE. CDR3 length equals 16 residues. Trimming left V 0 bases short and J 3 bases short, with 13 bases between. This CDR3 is CASSVDWRGLYNEQFF. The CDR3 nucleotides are TGTGCCAGCAGCGTAGATTGGCGGGGGCTCTACAATGAGCAGTTCTTC.

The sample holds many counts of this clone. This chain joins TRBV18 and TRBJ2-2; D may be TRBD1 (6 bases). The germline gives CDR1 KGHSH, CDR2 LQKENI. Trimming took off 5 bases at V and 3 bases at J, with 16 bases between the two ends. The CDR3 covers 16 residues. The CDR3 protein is CASSGSITGYTGELFF. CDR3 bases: TGTGCCAGCTCAGGATCAATAACAGGGTACACCGGGGAGCTGTTTTTT.

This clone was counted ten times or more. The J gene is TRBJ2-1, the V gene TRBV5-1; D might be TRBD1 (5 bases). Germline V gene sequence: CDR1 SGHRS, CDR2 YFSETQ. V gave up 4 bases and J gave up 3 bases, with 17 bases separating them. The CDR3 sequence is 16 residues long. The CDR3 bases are TGCGCCAGCAGCAAGGACACTCCGACCCTCTACAATGAGCAGTTCTTC. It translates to CASSKDTPTLYNEQFF.

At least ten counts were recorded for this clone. The CDR3 loop is CASSVARGTGETQYF. The CDR3 DNA reads as TGTGCCAGCAGCGTAGCCCGCGGGACAGGAGAGACCCAGTACTTC. V and J are TRBV9 and TRBJ2-5; 8 bases align to TRBD1. With 0 bases clipped from V and 4 bases from J, the junction kept 5 bases outside the gene matches. This CDR3 contains 15 residues. From germline, CDR1 is SGDLS and CDR2 YYNGEE.

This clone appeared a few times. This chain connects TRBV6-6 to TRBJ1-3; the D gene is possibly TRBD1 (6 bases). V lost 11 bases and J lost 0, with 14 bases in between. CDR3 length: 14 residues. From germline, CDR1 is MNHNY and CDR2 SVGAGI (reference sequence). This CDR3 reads CAARGGNSGNTIYF. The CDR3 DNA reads TGTGCCGCGAGGGGGGGTAACTCTGGAAACACCATATATTTT.

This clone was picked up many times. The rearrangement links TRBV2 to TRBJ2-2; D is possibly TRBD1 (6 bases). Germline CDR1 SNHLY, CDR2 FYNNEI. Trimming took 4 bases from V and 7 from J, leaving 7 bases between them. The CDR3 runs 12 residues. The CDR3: CASSGDIGELFF. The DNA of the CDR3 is TGTGCCAGCAGTGGGGACATCGGGGAGCTGTTTTTT.

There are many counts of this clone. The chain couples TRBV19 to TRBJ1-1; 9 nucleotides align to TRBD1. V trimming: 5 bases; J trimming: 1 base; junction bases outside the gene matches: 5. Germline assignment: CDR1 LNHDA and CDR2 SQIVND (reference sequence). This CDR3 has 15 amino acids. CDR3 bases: TGTGCCAGTAGTTCCTCGGACAGGGGGAACACTGAAGCTTTCTTT. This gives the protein CASSSSDRGNTEAFF.

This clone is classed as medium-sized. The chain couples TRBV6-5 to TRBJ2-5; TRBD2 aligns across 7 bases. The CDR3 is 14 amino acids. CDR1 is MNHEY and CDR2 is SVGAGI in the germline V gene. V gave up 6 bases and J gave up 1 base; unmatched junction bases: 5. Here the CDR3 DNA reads TGTGCCAGCAGCCCCGGACTAGTCCAAGAGACCCAGTACTTC. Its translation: CASSPGLVQETQYF.

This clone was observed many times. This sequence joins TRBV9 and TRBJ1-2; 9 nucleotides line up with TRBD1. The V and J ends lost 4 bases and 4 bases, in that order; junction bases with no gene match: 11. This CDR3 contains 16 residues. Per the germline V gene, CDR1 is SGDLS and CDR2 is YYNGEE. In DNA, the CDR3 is TGTGCCAGCAGCTCACCCGGGACAGGGCTGGGCTATGGCTACACCTTC. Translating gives CASSSPGTGLGYGYTF.